This T cell receptor (beta chain) comes out of a study of beta chain features in type 1 diabetes. Looking at the study overall: Examination of sorted cells across all samples involved about 99 million cells.

This clone was recorded a few times. The antigen is not known. All of the isolated RNA was reverse transcribed, so expressed TCRB transcripts were sequenced. Profiling relied on immunoSEQ multiplex PCR, and the TCRdb table lists in-frame clones only, not all of them. This repertoire shows about 280,000 clones, around 16% found once; its top ten account for 0.015%. Researchers reported sorting CD4+ naive, central memory, regulatory and stem cell-like memory cells via CD45RO/CCR7/CD25/CD127/CD95/CD27. CDR3 length: 14 amino acids. Germline assignment: CDR1 SGHRS and CDR2 YFSETQ. J lost 6 bases, V lost 4 bases, and 8 bases had no gene match. Study-level points and caveats: VDJ junctions from type 1 diabetes patients carried fewer insertions and larger deletions. Among patients with Type 1 diabetes, TCRB CDR3s were moderately but significantly shorter in every one of the four CD4+ subsets.

The TCR sequence derives from a man younger than 35 with type 1 diabetes. The source material was naive CD4+ T cells from blood. This sequence joins TRBV5-1 and TRBJ2-3, with 7 bases lining up with TRBD2. CDR3 in amino acids: CASSGSGYEDTQYF. The CDR3 DNA reads TGCGCCAGCAGCGGTAGCGGGTATGAGGATACGCAGTATTTT.